The 12 T cell receptor beta chains presented below share a single source sample, sequenced in a study of cytomegalovirus exposure and HLA in healthy donors. Primers for the PCR totalled 60 Vbeta and 13 Jbeta. The method was immunoSEQ multiplex PCR; TCRdb's version includes in-frame clones alone and lacks a portion of them. The sample consists of under 200,000 clones, 70% to 80% of them appearing once. Specimen: PBMCs. Receptor source: a man in his sixties in good health and CMV-seronegative.

A single count supports this clone. The rearrangement joins TRBV9 to TRBJ1-2; TRBD1 might be the D (5 bases). V dropped 0 bases and J dropped 4 bases, with 10 bases sitting between them. The CDR3 runs to 14 residues. The V gene's germline CDR1 is SGDLS and CDR2 YYNGEE. The CDR3 protein is CASSVDGGSYGYTF. The CDR3 DNA sequence: TGTGCCAGCAGCGTAGACGGGGGTAGCTATGGCTACACCTTC.

This clone was observed a few times. The rearrangement uses TRBV18 and TRBJ2-2, with a possible D match to TRBD2 (6 bases). CDR1 and CDR2 (germline): KGHSH, LQKENI. The CDR3 loop spans 14 amino acids. V lost 3 bases and J 1 base, leaving 6 bases between the germline ends. The CDR3 loop is CASSPEGNTGELFF. CDR3 nucleotides: TGTGCCAGCTCACCGGAGGGGAACACCGGGGAGCTGTTTTTT.

This clone is a singleton in its sample. The chain is built from TRBV18 and TRBJ2-5; D unclear. The germline V and J ends were trimmed by 0 bases and 2 bases, with 7 bases remaining between them. The CDR3 runs 14 residues. Looked up from germline, CDR1 is KGHSH and CDR2 is LQKENI. Here the CDR3 reads CASSPPSKQETQYF. The CDR3 DNA follows: TGTGCCAGCTCACCACCTTCTAAACAAGAGACCCAGTACTTC.

Concerning this clone: The same CDR3 can be traced to other DNA sequences in this sample. V gene TRBV5-1 combines with J gene TRBJ1-2; 9 bases fit TRBD1. The CDR3 length is 13 residues. Unmatched junction bases numbered 2, after V lost 4 bases and J lost 4 bases. Germline V CDR1 and CDR2: SGHRS, YFSETQ. The CDR3 region is CASSPGQGYGYTF. In DNA, the CDR3 is TGCGCCAGCAGCCCGGGACAGGGCTATGGCTACACCTTC.

The gene calls are TRBV29-1 and TRBJ2-3, with 8 bases that match TRBD2. Per the germline V gene, CDR1 is SQVTM and CDR2 is ANQGSEA. V lost 2 bases to trimming and J lost 3 bases; unmatched junction nucleotides: 16. The CDR3 spans 18 residues. The CDR3 nucleotides read TGCAGCGTTGAATCCCGAGGCGCGGGGGGTATGGTTACAGATACGCAGTATTTT. Translated, it gives CSVESRGAGGMVTDTQYF.

This sequence joins TRBV5-5 and TRBJ2-5, with 9 nucleotides matching TRBD2. The CDR3 totals 18 residues. Germline V gene data show CDR1 as SGHKS and CDR2 as YYEKEE (reference sequence). Losses at the gene ends were 2 bases for V and 0 bases for J; bases not matched to a gene: 11. The CDR3 protein is CASSLKFSGGSNQETQYF. The CDR3 DNA reads as TGTGCCAGCAGCTTAAAATTCAGCGGGGGGTCCAACCAAGAGACCCAGTACTTC.

The gene calls are TRBV27 and TRBJ1-3; a weak D match, TRBD1 (6 bases). The V and J ends lost 5 bases and 2 bases respectively, with 13 bases between them. The CDR3 runs to 15 residues. Germline values: CDR1 MNHEY, CDR2 SMNVEV (reference sequence). DNA of the CDR3: TGTGCCAGCAGTCAACTGACAGGCCCTGGAAACACCATATATTTT. Protein: CASSQLTGPGNTIYF.

The rearrangement links TRBV5-6 to TRBJ1-4, with 8 bases aligning to TRBD1. The V gene's germline CDR1 is SGHDT and CDR2 YYEEEE. This CDR3 is 16 amino acids long. After removal of 4 bases from V and 3 bases from J, the junction contained 8 bases not matched to a gene. CDR3 in amino acids: CASSPGQGRSNEKLFF. The DNA for the CDR3 is TGTGCCAGCAGCCCCGGACAGGGCCGATCTAATGAAAAACTGTTTTTT. Looking up the rest from reference TRBV5-6 and TRBJ1-4 gives the full variable domain: DAGVTQSPTHLIKTRGQQVTLRCSPKSGHDTVSWYQQALGQGPQFIFQYYEEEERQRGNFPDRFSGHQFPNYSSELNVNALLLGDSALYLCASSPGQGRSNEKLFFGSGTQLSVL.

The chain recombines TRBV5-8 with TRBJ1-4, with 7 bases matching TRBD1. CDR1 SGHTS and CDR2 YDEGEE come from the germline V gene. The CDR3 is made up of 14 amino acids. The V gene end was trimmed by 5 bases and the J gene end by 4 bases; junction bases not matched to a gene: 5. CDR3 region: CASSLGQVNEKLFF. The CDR3 DNA reads as TGTGCCAGCAGTTTAGGACAGGTTAATGAAAAACTGTTTTTT.

The chain joins TRBV11-2 to TRBJ2-3, with TRBD1 as a possible D gene (6 bases). Germline CDR1 and CDR2: SGHAT and FQNNGV. The CDR3 consists of 17 residues. V dropped 1 base and J dropped 1 base, with 15 bases sitting between them. The DNA for the CDR3 is TGTGCCAGCAGCTTAGTACGAGGGGGTCCTGGCACAGATACGCAGTATTTT. Translation: CASSLVRGGPGTDTQYF.

The genes are TRBV7-8 and TRBJ2-3; 7 bases match TRBD2. CDR1 is SGHVS, CDR2 FQNEAQ, per germline. V shed 1 base and J 10 bases; nucleotides not matched to a gene: 8. This CDR3 contains 14 residues. CDR3 DNA sequence: TGTGCCAGCAGCTTAGGCGGGGGTACCGGGCCGCAGTATTTT. Translated: CASSLGGGTGPQYF.

The genes are TRBV25-1 and TRBJ2-7; the D gene is possibly TRBD2 (6 bases). The CDR3 runs 15 residues. Germline V gene data show CDR1 as MGHDK and CDR2 as SYGVNS. The ends were cut back, 3 bases at V and 1 base at J, with 13 bases in the middle. The CDR3 loop reads CASSEEGPRSYEQYF. Here the CDR3 DNA reads TGTGCCAGCAGTGAGGAGGGGCCGAGATCCTACGAGCAGTACTTC.